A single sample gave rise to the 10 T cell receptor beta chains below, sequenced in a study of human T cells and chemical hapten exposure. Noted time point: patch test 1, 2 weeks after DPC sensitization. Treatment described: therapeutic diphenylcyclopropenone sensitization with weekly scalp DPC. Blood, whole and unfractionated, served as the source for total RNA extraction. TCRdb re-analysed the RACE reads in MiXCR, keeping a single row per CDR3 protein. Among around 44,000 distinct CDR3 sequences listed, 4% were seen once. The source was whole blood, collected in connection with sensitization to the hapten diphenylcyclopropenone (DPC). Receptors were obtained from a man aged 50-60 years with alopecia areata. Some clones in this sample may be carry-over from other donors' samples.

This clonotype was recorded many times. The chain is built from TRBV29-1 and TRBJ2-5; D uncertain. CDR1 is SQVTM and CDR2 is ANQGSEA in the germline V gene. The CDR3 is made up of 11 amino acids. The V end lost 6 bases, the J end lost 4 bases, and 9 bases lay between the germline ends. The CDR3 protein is CSVTGLETQYF. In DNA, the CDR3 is TGCAGCGTCACCGGGCTAGAGACCCAGTACTTC.

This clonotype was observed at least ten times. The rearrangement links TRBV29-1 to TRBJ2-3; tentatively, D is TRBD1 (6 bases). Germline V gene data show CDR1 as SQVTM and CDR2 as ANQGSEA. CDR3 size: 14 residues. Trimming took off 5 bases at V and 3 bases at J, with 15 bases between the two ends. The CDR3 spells CSVSPGAFTDTQYF. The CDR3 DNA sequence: TGCAGCGTTTCGCCAGGGGCCTTTACAGATACGCAGTATTTT.

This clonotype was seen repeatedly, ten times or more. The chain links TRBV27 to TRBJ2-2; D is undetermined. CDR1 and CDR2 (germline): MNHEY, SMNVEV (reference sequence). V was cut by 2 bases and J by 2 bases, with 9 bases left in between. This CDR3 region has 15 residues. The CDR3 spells CASSLDWVNTGELFF. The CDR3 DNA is TGTGCCAGCAGTTTAGATTGGGTTAACACCGGGGAGCTGTTTTTT.

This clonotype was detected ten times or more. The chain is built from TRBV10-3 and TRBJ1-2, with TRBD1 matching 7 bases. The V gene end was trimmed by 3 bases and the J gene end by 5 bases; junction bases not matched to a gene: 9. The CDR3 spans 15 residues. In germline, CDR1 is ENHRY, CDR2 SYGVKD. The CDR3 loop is CAISDRTGEGYGYTF. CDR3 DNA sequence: TGTGCCATCAGTGATCGGACAGGAGAAGGATATGGCTACACCTTC.

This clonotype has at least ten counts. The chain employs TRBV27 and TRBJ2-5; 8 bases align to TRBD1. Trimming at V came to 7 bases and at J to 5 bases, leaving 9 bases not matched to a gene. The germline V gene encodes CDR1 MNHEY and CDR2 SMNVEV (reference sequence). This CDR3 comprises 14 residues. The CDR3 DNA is TGTGCCAGCAAAAGGACAGGGAACAGGGAGACCCAGTACTTC. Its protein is CASKRTGNRETQYF.

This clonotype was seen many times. The CDR3 protein is CASSLEVPGAGTGELFF. In DNA, the CDR3 is TGTGCCAGCAGCTTAGAGGTCCCGGGAGCGGGCACCGGGGAGCTGTTTTTT. The J gene is TRBJ2-2, the V gene TRBV7-2; D might be TRBD2 (6 bases). The CDR3 runs 17 residues. Trimming shortened V by 1 base and J by 4 bases, and 16 bases separated the two germline ends. Germline assignment: CDR1 SGHTA and CDR2 FQGNSA. Variable domain in full (rest from reference TRBV7-2 and TRBJ2-2): GAGVSQSPSNKVTEKGKDVELRCDPISGHTALYWYRQSLGQGLEFLIYFQGNSAPDKSGLPSDRFSAERTGGSVSTLTIQRTQQEDSAVYLCASSLEVPGAGTGELFFGEGSRLTVL.

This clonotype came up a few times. CDR3 sequence: CAIRKQGEGTEAFF. In nucleotides, the CDR3 is TGTGCCATCAGGAAACAGGGGGAGGGAACTGAAGCTTTCTTT. This chain links TRBV10-3 with TRBJ1-1, with 8 bases matching TRBD1. CDR3 size: 14 residues. V shed 6 bases and J 5 bases; nucleotides not matched to a gene: 8. Germline CDR1 is ENHRY and CDR2 is SYGVKD.

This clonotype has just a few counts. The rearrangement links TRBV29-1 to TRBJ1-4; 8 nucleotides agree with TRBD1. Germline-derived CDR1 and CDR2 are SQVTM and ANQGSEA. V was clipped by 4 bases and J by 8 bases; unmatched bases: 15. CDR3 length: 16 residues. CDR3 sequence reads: CSVGGPGQGTGEKLFF. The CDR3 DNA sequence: TGCAGCGTTGGGGGCCCCGGACAGGGAACGGGCGAAAAACTGTTTTTT.

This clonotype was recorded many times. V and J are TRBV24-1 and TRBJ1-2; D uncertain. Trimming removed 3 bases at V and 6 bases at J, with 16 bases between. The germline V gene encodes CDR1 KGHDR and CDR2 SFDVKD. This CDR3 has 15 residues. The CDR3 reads CATSDPRLGYDGYTF. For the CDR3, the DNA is TGTGCCACCAGTGATCCTAGGCTGGGATACGATGGCTACACCTTC.

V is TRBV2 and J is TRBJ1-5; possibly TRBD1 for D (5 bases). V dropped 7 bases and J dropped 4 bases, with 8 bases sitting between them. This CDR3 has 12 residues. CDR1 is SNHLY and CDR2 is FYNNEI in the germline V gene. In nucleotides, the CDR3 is TGTGCCAGCAAAAGGGGAAATCAGCCCCAGCATTTT. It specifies CASKRGNQPQHF.